This entry lists 12 T cell receptor beta chains sequenced from one sample in a study of blood T cells in healthy people across ages. Primed by a sample-barcoded 5' primer and a J-beta primer mix, a second PCR proceeded for about 7 to 12 cycles. From the 5' RACE reads, TCRdb called clonotypes with MiXCR, one entry per CDR3 protein. The table has nearly 800,000 distinct CDR3 sequences, about 56% seen once. Material: blood. All receptors derive from a man between 40 and 49 years old in good health.

This rearrangement joins TRBV7-9 to TRBJ1-2; no reliable D call. V dropped 7 bases and J dropped 7 bases, with 10 bases sitting between them. CDR3 length equals 11 residues. CDR1 SEHNR and CDR2 FQNEAQ come from the germline V gene (reference sequence). The CDR3 reads CASKRSGGYTF. CDR3 DNA: TGTGCCAGCAAGCGGTCCGGTGGCTACACCTTC.

This clonotype was picked up a small number of times. The genes are TRBV20-1 and TRBJ2-5; D is perhaps TRBD2 (6 bases). Germline lookup yields CDR1 DFQATT and CDR2 SNEGSKA (reference sequence). There are 11 residues in the CDR3. The germline V and J ends were trimmed by 1 base and 10 bases, with 10 bases remaining between them. In DNA form, the CDR3 reads TGCAGTGCTAGAGTTCGGGGAGGCCAGTACTTC. This codes for CSARVRGGQYF.

This clonotype was recorded many times. The chain carries TRBV19 and TRBJ2-1; 7 bases line up with TRBD1. V gave up 1 base and J gave up 6 bases; unmatched junction bases: 9. The CDR3 is 16 residues long. Germline CDR1 LNHDA, CDR2 SQIVND (reference sequence). CDR3 sequence (DNA): TGTGCCAGTAGTATAGCCCAAAATCCAGGGGGCAATGAGCAGTTCTTC. Translation: CASSIAQNPGGNEQFF.

For this clonotype: The final CDR3 position lacks the conserved phenylalanine or tryptophan, pointing to a likely read error. The chain recombines TRBV11-2 with TRBJ2-5; a possible D gene is TRBD1 (6 bases). The length of the CDR3 is 16 residues. Trimming removed 3 bases at V and 10 bases at J, with 24 bases between. Germline values: CDR1 SGHAT, CDR2 FQNNGV. The CDR3 DNA follows: TGTGCCAGCAGCTTTAATACAGCAAAGAACAGAGGGGGCCAGTACCTC. It is translated as CASSFNTAKNRGGQYL.

The J gene is TRBJ2-7, the V gene TRBV3-1; D is unresolved. Germline values: CDR1 LGHDT, CDR2 YNNKEL (reference sequence). The CDR3 is 15 residues long. With 4 bases removed from V and 0 bases from J, the gap between germline ends came to 13 bases. The CDR3 spells CASSPTLLVSYEQYF. As DNA, the CDR3 is TGTGCCAGCAGCCCAACCCTACTCGTCTCCTACGAGCAGTACTTC.

In this sample, this clonotype turned up once. The genes are TRBV4-1 and TRBJ2-7; weak D call: TRBD1 (5 bases). CDR1 is MGHRA, CDR2 YSYEKL, per germline. Trimming took off 3 bases at V and 7 bases at J, with 19 bases between the two ends. This CDR3 comprises 15 residues. This chain's CDR3 is CASSHRAPSRDEQYF. DNA of the CDR3: TGCGCCAGCAGCCACAGGGCCCCGTCAAGGGATGAGCAGTACTTC.

This clonotype was observed a few times. The chain couples TRBV27 to TRBJ2-4, with TRBD2 identical over 7 bases. Per germline, CDR1 MNHEY and CDR2 SMNVEV (reference sequence). J lost 10 bases, V lost 8 bases, and 5 bases had no gene match. The CDR3 sequence is 11 residues long. CDR3 nucleotide sequence: TGTGCCAGCCGACGGGGGGAAATTCAGTACTTC. Residues: CASRRGEIQYF.

V is TRBV28 and J is TRBJ2-3; 8 bases align to TRBD2. Germline CDR1 is MDHEN and CDR2 is SYDVKM. This CDR3 has 17 residues. Trimming at V came to 2 bases and at J to 0 bases, leaving 7 bases not matched to a gene. This chain's CDR3 is CASSLGGAGESTDTQYF. As DNA, the CDR3 is TGTGCCAGCAGTTTAGGGGGAGCGGGAGAAAGCACAGATACGCAGTATTTT.

The sample holds one count of this clonotype. The V gene is TRBV2, the J gene TRBJ2-7, with TRBD1 matching over 8 bases. Germline lookup yields CDR1 SNHLY and CDR2 FYNNEI. V trimming: 9 bases; J trimming: 4 bases; junction bases outside the gene matches: 20. There are 17 residues in the CDR3. The CDR3 nucleotides are TGTGCCAGTTTTGGGACAGGCCTAGGCCAACCCCATTACGAGCAGTACTTC. Protein product: CASFGTGLGQPHYEQYF. Looking up the rest from reference TRBV2 and TRBJ2-7 gives the full variable domain: EPEVTQTPSHQVTQMGQEVILRCVPISNHLYFYWYRQILGQKVEFLVSFYNNEISEKSEIFDDQFSVERPDGSNFTLKIRSTKLEDSAMYFCASFGTGLGQPHYEQYFGPGTRLTVT.

CDR3: CASRLGLAPLTYEQYF. The CDR3, as DNA: TGTGCCAGCAGACTTGGACTAGCTCCATTGACCTACGAGCAGTACTTC. The rearrangement uses TRBV28 and TRBJ2-7, with 8 bases fitting TRBD2. In germline, CDR1 is MDHEN, CDR2 SYDVKM. The V and J ends lost 6 bases and 2 bases, in that order; junction bases with no gene match: 12. This CDR3 comprises 16 residues.

The chain employs TRBV7-3 and TRBJ2-5, with 10 positions matching TRBD1. CDR1 is SGHTA and CDR2 is FQGTGA in the germline V gene. The CDR3 length is 17 residues. Trimming at V came to 2 bases and at J to 3 bases, leaving 9 bases not matched to a gene. The CDR3, as DNA: TGTGCCAGCAGCTTAGGCCCCCCGGGGACAGGGGAAGAGACCCAGTACTTC. Translation gives CASSLGPPGTGEETQYF.

The J gene is TRBJ2-5, the V gene TRBV5-1, with D perhaps TRBD1 or TRBD2 (5 bases each). CDR1 is SGHRS and CDR2 is YFSETQ in the germline V gene. The CDR3 extends over 13 amino acids. V lost 5 bases and J 2 bases, leaving 10 bases between the germline ends. CDR3 nucleotide sequence: TGCGCCAGCAGAGAGGGGATACAAGAGACCCAGTACTTC. The encoded protein is CASREGIQETQYF. Full variable domain (missing parts from reference TRBV5-1 and TRBJ2-5): KAGVTQTPRYLIKTRGQQVTLSCSPISGHRSVSWYQQTPGQGLQFLFEYFSETQRNKGNFPGRFSGRQFSNSRSEMNVSTLELGDSALYLCASREGIQETQYFGPGTRLLVL.